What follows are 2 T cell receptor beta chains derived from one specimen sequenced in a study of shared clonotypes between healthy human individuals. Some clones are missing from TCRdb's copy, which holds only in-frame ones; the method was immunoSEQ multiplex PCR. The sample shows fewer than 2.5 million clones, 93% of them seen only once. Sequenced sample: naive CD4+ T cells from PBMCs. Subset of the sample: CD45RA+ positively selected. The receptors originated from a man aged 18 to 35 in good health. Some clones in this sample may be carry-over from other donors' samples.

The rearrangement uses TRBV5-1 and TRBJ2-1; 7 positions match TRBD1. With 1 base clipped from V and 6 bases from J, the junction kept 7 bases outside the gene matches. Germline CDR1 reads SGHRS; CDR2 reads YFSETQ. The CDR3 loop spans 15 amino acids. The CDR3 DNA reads TGCGCCAGCAGCTTGACGACAGGGATGATCAATGAGCAGTTCTTC. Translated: CASSLTTGMINEQFF.

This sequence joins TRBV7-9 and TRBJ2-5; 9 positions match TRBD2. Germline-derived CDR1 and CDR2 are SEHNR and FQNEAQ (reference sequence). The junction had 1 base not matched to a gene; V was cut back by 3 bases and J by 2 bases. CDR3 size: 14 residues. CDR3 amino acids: CASSFLAGQETQYF. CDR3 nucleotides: TGTGCCAGCAGCTTCCTAGCGGGACAAGAGACCCAGTACTTC. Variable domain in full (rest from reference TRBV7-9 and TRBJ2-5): DTGVSQNPRHKITKRGQNVTFRCDPISEHNRLYWYRQTLGQGPEFLTYFQNEAQLEKSRLLSDRFSAERPKGSFSTLEIQRTEQGDSAMYLCASSFLAGQETQYFGPGTRLLVL.